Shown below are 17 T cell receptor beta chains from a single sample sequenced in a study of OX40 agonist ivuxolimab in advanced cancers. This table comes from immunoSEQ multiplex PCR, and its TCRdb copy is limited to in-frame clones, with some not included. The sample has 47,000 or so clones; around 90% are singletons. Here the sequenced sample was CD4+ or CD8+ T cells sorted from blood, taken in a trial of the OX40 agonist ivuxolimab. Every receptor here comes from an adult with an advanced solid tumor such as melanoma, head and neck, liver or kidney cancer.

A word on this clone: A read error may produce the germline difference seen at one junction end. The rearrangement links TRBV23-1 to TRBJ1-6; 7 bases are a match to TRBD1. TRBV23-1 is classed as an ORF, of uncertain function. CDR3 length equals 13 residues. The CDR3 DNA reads TGCGCCAGCAGTCACCCAACAGGGGCCGGAGAATCATTT. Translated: CASSHPTGAGESF.

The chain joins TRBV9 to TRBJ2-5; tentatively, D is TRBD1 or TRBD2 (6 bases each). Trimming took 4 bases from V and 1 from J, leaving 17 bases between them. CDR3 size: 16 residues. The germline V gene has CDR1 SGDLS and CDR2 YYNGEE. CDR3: CASSPGAAASQETQYF. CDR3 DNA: TGTGCCAGCAGCCCGGGGGCGGCAGCCTCCCAAGAGACCCAGTACTTC. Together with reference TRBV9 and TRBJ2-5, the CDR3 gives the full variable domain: DSGVTQTPKHLITATGQRVTLRCSPRSGDLSVYWYQQSLDQGLQFLIQYYNGEERAKGNILERFSAQQFPDLHSELNLSSLELGDSALYFCASSPGAAASQETQYFGPGTRLLVL.

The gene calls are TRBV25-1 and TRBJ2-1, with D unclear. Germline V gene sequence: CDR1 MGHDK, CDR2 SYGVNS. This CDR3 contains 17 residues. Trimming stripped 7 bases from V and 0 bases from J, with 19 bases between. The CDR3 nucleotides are TGTGCCAGCATAAGGTCGGGCAAGGACCACTCCTACAATGAGCAGTTCTTC. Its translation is CASIRSGKDHSYNEQFF.

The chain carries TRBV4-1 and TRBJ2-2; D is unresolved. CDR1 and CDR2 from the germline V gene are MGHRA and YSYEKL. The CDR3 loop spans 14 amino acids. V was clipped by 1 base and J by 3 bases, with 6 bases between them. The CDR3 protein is CASSQVDDTGELFF. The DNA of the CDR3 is TGCGCCAGCAGCCAAGTTGATGACACCGGGGAGCTGTTTTTT.

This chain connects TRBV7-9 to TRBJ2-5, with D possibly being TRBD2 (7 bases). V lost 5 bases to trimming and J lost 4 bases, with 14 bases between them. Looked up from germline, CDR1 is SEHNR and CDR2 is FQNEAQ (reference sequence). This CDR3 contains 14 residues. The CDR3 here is CASSRGAGAETQYF. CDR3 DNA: TGTGCCAGCAGCCGGGGTGCGGGGGCAGAGACCCAGTACTTC.

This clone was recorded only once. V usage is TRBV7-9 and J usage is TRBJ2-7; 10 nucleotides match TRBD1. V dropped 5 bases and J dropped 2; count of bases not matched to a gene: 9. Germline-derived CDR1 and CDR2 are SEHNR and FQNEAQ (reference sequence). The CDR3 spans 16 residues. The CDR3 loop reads CASSSSGTGVTYEQYF. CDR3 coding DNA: TGTGCCAGCAGCAGTTCCGGGACAGGGGTGACCTACGAGCAGTACTTC.

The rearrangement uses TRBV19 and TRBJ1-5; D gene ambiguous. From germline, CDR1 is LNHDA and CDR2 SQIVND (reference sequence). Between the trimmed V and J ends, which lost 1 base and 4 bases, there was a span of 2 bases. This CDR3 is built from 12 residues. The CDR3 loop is CASSIGNQPQHF. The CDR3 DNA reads TGTGCCAGTAGTATAGGAAATCAGCCCCAGCATTTT.

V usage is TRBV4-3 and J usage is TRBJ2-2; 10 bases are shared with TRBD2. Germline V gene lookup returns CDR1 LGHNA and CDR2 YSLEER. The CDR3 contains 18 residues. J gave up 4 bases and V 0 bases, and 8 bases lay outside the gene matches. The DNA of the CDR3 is TGCGCCAGCAGCCAAGATACTAGCGGGGCACGGGGCACCGGGGAGCTGTTTTTT. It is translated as CASSQDTSGARGTGELFF.

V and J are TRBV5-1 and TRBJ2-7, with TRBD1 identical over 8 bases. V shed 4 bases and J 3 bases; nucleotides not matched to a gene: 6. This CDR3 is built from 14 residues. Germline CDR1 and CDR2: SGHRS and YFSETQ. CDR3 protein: CASSTQGDYYEQYF. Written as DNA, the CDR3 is TGCGCCAGCAGCACACAGGGGGATTACTACGAGCAGTACTTC. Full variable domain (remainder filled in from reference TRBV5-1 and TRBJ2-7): KAGVTQTPRYLIKTRGQQVTLSCSPISGHRSVSWYQQTPGQGLQFLFEYFSETQRNKGNFPGRFSGRQFSNSRSEMNVSTLELGDSALYLCASSTQGDYYEQYFGPGTRLTVT.

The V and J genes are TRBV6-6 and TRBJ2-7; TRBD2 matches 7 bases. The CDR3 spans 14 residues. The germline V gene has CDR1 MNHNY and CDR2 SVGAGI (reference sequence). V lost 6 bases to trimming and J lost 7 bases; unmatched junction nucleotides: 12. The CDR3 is CASSPEGREWEQYF. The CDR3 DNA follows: TGTGCCAGCAGCCCCGAAGGGAGGGAGTGGGAGCAGTACTTC.

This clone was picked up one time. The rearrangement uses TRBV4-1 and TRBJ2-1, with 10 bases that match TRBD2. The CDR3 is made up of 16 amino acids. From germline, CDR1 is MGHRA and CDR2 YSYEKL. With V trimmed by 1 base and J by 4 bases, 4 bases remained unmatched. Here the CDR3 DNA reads TGCGCCAGCAGCCAAGTCGAGCGGGGGGGGTACAATGAGCAGTTCTTC. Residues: CASSQVERGGYNEQFF.

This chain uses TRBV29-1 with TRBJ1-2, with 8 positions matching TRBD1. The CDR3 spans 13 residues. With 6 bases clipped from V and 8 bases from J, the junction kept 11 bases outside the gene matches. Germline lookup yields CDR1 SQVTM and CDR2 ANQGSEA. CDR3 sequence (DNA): TGCAGCGTCATAGGACAGGGTCCTCCGGGCTACACCTTC. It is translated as CSVIGQGPPGYTF.

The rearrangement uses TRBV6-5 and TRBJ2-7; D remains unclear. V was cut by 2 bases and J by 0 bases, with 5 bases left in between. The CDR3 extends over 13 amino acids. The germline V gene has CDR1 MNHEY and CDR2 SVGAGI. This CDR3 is CASSYRTSYEQYF. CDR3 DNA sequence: TGTGCCAGCAGTTACCGTACCTCCTACGAGCAGTACTTC.

The CDR3, as DNA: TGTGCCAGCAGCCACCGGGACAGGGGGCCCAATGAGCAGTTCTTC. Amino acids: CASSHRDRGPNEQFF. The chain has TRBV7-9 and TRBJ2-1; 12 nucleotides match TRBD1. Germline V gene lookup returns CDR1 SEHNR and CDR2 FQNEAQ (reference sequence). V shed 5 bases, J shed 6 bases, and the junction held 5 bases outside the gene matches. The CDR3 loop spans 15 amino acids.

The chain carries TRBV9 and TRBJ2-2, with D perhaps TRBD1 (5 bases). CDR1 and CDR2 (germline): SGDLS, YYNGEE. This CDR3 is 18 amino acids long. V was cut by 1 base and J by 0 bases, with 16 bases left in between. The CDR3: CASSVNPGQAANTGELFF. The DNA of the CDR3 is TGTGCCAGCAGCGTAAACCCAGGGCAGGCCGCGAACACCGGGGAGCTGTTTTTT.

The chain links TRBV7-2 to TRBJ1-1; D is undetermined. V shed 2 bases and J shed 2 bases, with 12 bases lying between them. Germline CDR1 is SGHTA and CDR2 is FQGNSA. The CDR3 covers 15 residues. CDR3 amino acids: CASSLLVVTNTEAFF. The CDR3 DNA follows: TGTGCCAGCAGCTTATTAGTAGTCACTAACACTGAAGCTTTCTTT. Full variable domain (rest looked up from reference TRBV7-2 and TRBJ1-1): GAGVSQSPSNKVTEKGKDVELRCDPISGHTALYWYRQSLGQGLEFLIYFQGNSAPDKSGLPSDRFSAERTGGSVSTLTIQRTQQEDSAVYLCASSLLVVTNTEAFFGQGTRLTVV.

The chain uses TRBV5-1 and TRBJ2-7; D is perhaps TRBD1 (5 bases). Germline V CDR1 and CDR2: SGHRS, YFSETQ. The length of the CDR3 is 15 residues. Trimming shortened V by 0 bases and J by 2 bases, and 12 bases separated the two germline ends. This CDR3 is CASSLGDSTAYEQYF. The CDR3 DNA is TGCGCCAGCAGCTTGGGTGACAGCACCGCCTACGAGCAGTACTTC.